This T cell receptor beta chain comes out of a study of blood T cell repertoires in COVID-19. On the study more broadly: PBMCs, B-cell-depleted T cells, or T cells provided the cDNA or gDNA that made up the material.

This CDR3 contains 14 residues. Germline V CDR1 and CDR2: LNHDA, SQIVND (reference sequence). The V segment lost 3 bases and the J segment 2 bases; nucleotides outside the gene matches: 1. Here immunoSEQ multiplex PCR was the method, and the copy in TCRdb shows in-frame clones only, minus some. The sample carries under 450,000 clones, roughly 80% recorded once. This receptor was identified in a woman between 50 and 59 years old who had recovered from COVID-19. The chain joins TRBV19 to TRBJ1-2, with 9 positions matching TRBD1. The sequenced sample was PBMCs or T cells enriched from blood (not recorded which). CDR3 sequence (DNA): TGTGCCAGTAGTATTGGACAGGGGAACTATGGCTACACCTTC. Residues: CASSIGQGNYGYTF. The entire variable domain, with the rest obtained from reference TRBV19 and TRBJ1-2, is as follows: DGGITQSPKYLFRKEGQNVTLSCEQNLNHDAMYWYRQDPGQGLRLIYYSQIVNDFQKGDIAEGYSVSREKKESFPLTVTSAQKNPTAFYLCASSIGQGNYGYTFGSGTRLTVV.